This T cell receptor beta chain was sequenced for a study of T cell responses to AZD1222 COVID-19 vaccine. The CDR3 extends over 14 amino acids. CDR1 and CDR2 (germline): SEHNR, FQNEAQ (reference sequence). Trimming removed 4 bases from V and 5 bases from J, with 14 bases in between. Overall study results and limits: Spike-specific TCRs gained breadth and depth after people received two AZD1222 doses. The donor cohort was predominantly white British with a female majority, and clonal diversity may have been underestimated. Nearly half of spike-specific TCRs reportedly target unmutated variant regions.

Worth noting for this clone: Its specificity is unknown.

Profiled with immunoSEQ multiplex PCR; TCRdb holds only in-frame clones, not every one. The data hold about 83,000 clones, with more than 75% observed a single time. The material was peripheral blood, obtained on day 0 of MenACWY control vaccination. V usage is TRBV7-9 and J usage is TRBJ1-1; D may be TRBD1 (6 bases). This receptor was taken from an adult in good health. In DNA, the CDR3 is TGTGCCAGCAGCTCGCAGGGGTGGGGAACTGAAGCTTTCTTT. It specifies CASSSQGWGTEAFF. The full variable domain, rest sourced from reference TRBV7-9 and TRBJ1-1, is DTGVSQNPRHKITKRGQNVTFRCDPISEHNRLYWYRQTLGQGPEFLTYFQNEAQLEKSRLLSDRFSAERPKGSFSTLEIQRTEQGDSAMYLCASSSQGWGTEAFFGQGTRLTVV.